The 32 T cell receptor beta chains reported below all come from one sample, sequenced in a study of control samples from healthy donors and cancer patients. Assay used: immunoSEQ multiplex PCR; TCRdb lists only in-frame clones, some missing. Among approximately 160,000 clones listed, over 85% were seen once. Sample: blood. The receptors come from an older woman in good health.

This chain joins TRBV7-8 and TRBJ2-3, with a possible D match to TRBD1 (6 bases). Trimming stripped 6 bases from V and 0 bases from J, with 10 bases between. CDR1 is SGHVS, CDR2 FQNEAQ, per germline. The CDR3 runs 14 residues. The CDR3, as DNA: TGTGCCAGCAGATCTACAGGGAGCACAGATACGCAGTATTTT. This codes for CASRSTGSTDTQYF. The full variable domain, completed using reference TRBV7-8 and TRBJ2-3, is GAGVSQSPRYKVAKRGQDVALRCDPISGHVSLFWYQQALGQGPEFLTYFQNEAQLDKSGLPSDRFFAERPEGSVSTLKIQRTQQEDSAVYLCASRSTGSTDTQYFGPGTRLTVL.

Points on this clone: An end of the junction does not agree with germline; a read error may underlie this. This chain links TRBV7-7 with TRBJ2-3, with 9 bases that match TRBD2. The CDR3 length is 16 residues. The germline V gene has CDR1 SSHAT and CDR2 FNYEAQ (reference sequence). The chain's CDR3 is CASSLGSGGPADTQYF. The CDR3 region has the DNA TGTGCTAGCAGCTTAGGTAGCGGGGGCCCAGCTGATACGCAGTATTTT.

The chain joins TRBV12-3 or TRBV12-4 to TRBJ2-3; tentatively, D is TRBD2 (5 bases). Trimming cost V 3 bases and J 1 base, with 5 bases left between them. This CDR3 is 13 amino acids long. The DNA for the CDR3 is TGTGCCAGCAGTTTGCGGGGCACAGATACGCAGTATTTT. Residues: CASSLRGTDTQYF.

This clone came up a few times. The chain uses TRBV12-5 and TRBJ2-3, with D perhaps matching TRBD2 (6 bases). Trimming removed 3 bases from V and 2 bases from J, with 15 bases in between. This CDR3 is built from 16 residues. Germline CDR1 reads LGHNT; CDR2 reads FRNRAP. In DNA form, the CDR3 reads TGTGCTAGTGGTTTAGGGTCGGGGGAGAACACAGATACGCAGTATTTT. Translated, it gives CASGLGSGENTDTQYF.

This sequence joins TRBV6-5 and TRBJ1-5; D remains ambiguous. In germline, CDR1 is MNHEY, CDR2 SVGAGI. Trimming removed 6 bases at V and 4 bases at J, with 7 bases between. The CDR3 is 12 amino acids. The CDR3, as DNA: TGTGCCAGCAGAACTCATAATCAGCCCCAGCATTTT. This gives the protein CASRTHNQPQHF.

The rearrangement links TRBV5-5 to TRBJ2-7; no clear D. The CDR3 is 16 amino acids. Per germline, CDR1 SGHKS and CDR2 YYEKEE (reference sequence). The germline V and J ends were trimmed by 0 bases and 4 bases, with 17 bases remaining between them. The CDR3: CASSLAGPLGSYEQYF. Written as DNA, the CDR3 is TGTGCCAGCAGCTTGGCCGGACCCCTGGGGTCTTACGAGCAGTACTTC.

The chain employs TRBV6-2 or TRBV6-3 and TRBJ2-6; D ambiguous. Germline CDR1 and CDR2: MNHEY and SVGEGT. The CDR3 spans 15 residues. V lost 0 bases, J lost 1 base, and 4 bases lay in between. CDR3: CASSYSASGANVLTF. Here the CDR3 DNA reads TGTGCCAGCAGTTACTCAGCGTCTGGGGCCAACGTCCTGACTTTC.

The rearrangement uses TRBV29-1 and TRBJ2-3; tentatively, D is TRBD1 or TRBD2 (5 bases each). Germline V gene data show CDR1 as SQVTM and CDR2 as ANQGSEA. The CDR3 has 13 residues. Deletions cut 7 bases from V and 6 bases from J, with 17 bases between. The CDR3 reads CSADRGDADTQYF. The CDR3, as DNA: TGCAGCGCCGACCGTGGGGACGCCGATACGCAGTATTTT.

The chain links TRBV7-2 to TRBJ2-3, with D perhaps given as TRBD1 or TRBD2 (5 bases each). Trimming shortened V by 6 bases and J by 2 bases, and 15 bases separated the two germline ends. The CDR3 loop spans 15 amino acids. Germline CDR1 is SGHTA and CDR2 is FQGNSA. DNA of the CDR3: TGTACCAGCAGTAGGGGTCCAGGGACCACAGATACGCAGTATTTT. It translates to CTSSRGPGTTDTQYF.

For this clone: Additional DNA sequences in this sample encode the identical CDR3. The chain joins TRBV5-1 to TRBJ1-1, with unresolved D. The CDR3 is made up of 12 amino acids. Germline V CDR1 and CDR2: SGHRS, YFSETQ. Between the trimmed V and J ends, which lost 5 bases and 1 base, there was a span of 6 bases. CDR3 DNA sequence: TGCGCCAGCAGTGTTGGGAACACTGAAGCTTTCTTT. The encoded protein is CASSVGNTEAFF.

The rearrangement joins TRBV6-2 or TRBV6-3 to TRBJ1-1, with D perhaps matching TRBD1 (5 bases). Germline V CDR1 and CDR2: MNHEY, SVGEGT. The CDR3 covers 14 residues. Deletions cut 6 bases from V and 3 bases from J, with 14 bases between. The CDR3 DNA sequence: TGTGCCAGCAGCCGGTTTCAGGGTGACACTGAAGCTTTCTTT. Translating gives CASSRFQGDTEAFF.

This rearrangement joins TRBV4-2 to TRBJ1-1; no firm D call. Germline-derived CDR1 and CDR2 are LGHNA and YNFKEQ. Deletions cut 4 bases from V and 4 bases from J, with 13 bases between. This CDR3 is 14 amino acids long. The CDR3 DNA reads TGTGCCAGCAGCCTCAACTTAGGAATCACTGAAGCTTTCTTT. It is translated as CASSLNLGITEAFF.

In this sample, this clone turned up a few times. As DNA, the CDR3 is TGTGCCAGCAGCGAAAAATGGACAGGGTGGATGGACGAGCAGTACTTC. Amino acid sequence: CASSEKWTGWMDEQYF. The chain employs TRBV7-7 and TRBJ2-7, with 8 bases lining up with TRBD1. Per the germline V gene, CDR1 is SSHAT and CDR2 is FNYEAQ (reference sequence). The CDR3 covers 16 residues. The V and J ends lost 5 bases and 5 bases, in that order; junction bases with no gene match: 14.

J is TRBJ1-2 and V is TRBV28, with TRBD1 matching 10 bases. The CDR3 runs to 15 residues. V was pared by 8 bases and J by 4 bases, with 10 bases of the junction left unmatched. Per the germline V gene, CDR1 is MDHEN and CDR2 is SYDVKM. In DNA form, the CDR3 reads TGTGCCAGCTCGAGGACAGGGGGAACGTTCTATGGCTACACCTTC. Protein product: CASSRTGGTFYGYTF.

The V call is TRBV7-9, the J call TRBJ1-5; the D gene is possibly TRBD1 (5 bases). The CDR3 is 13 residues long. The V end lost 4 bases, the J end lost 8 bases, and 12 bases lay between the germline ends. Germline V gene lookup returns CDR1 SEHNR and CDR2 FQNEAQ (reference sequence). CDR3 bases: TGTGCCAGCAGCTCTAGTACGGGGGAGCCCCAGCATTTT. Its translation is CASSSSTGEPQHF.

This sequence joins TRBV7-2 and TRBJ2-1; possible D gene TRBD1, 6 bases. The V gene lost 4 bases and the J gene lost 9 bases, with 19 bases spanning the gap. Germline CDR1 reads SGHTA; CDR2 reads FQGNSA. CDR3 size: 15 residues. The DNA of the CDR3 is TGTGCCAGCAGCTCCGACAGGCCGTTGGGTAGTGAGCAGTTCTTC. Translating gives CASSSDRPLGSEQFF.

The V gene is TRBV6-2 or TRBV6-3, the J gene TRBJ2-3, with 7 bases lining up with TRBD2. The CDR3 extends over 16 amino acids. The junction had 9 bases not matched to a gene; V was cut back by 6 bases and J by 0 bases. CDR1 is MNHEY and CDR2 is SVGEGT in the germline V gene. The CDR3: CASSPGGYSSTDTQYF. Written as DNA, the CDR3 is TGTGCCAGCAGCCCCGGGGGGTACTCTAGCACAGATACGCAGTATTTT.

The gene calls are TRBV18 and TRBJ1-4; D may be TRBD1 (6 bases). Trimming removed 3 bases at V and 4 bases at J, with 12 bases between. The CDR3 consists of 15 residues. Germline values: CDR1 KGHSH, CDR2 LQKENI. CDR3 in amino acids: CASSPNGQYNEKLFF. The CDR3 coding sequence is TGTGCCAGCTCACCCAATGGACAGTATAATGAAAAACTGTTTTTT.

V usage is TRBV6-5 and J usage is TRBJ1-4, with 7 bases aligning to TRBD1. The CDR3 is 15 residues long. The germline V gene has CDR1 MNHEY and CDR2 SVGAGI. The V segment lost 5 bases and the J segment 5 bases; nucleotides outside the gene matches: 8. The CDR3 loop is CASSPGGSGNEKLFF. The CDR3 DNA reads as TGTGCCAGCAGTCCAGGGGGGAGTGGGAATGAAAAACTGTTTTTT.

J is TRBJ1-3 and V is TRBV7-2; no reliable D call. V was pared by 5 bases and J by 2 bases, with 7 bases between. There are 13 residues in the CDR3. CDR1 and CDR2 from the germline V gene are SGHTA and FQGNSA. CDR3 DNA sequence: TGTGCCAGCAGCCCCCAAACTGGAAACACCATATATTTT. Protein sequence: CASSPQTGNTIYF.

The chain uses TRBV9 and TRBJ2-7; 11 bases agree with TRBD2. The CDR3 is 15 amino acids. The V segment lost 4 bases and the J segment 3 bases; nucleotides outside the gene matches: 6. CDR1 SGDLS and CDR2 YYNGEE come from the germline V gene. CDR3 residues: CASSLSGGALYEQYF. The CDR3, as DNA: TGTGCCAGCAGCCTTAGCGGGGGGGCCCTCTACGAGCAGTACTTC.

The chain links TRBV5-1 to TRBJ2-3; 9 bases align to TRBD2. CDR3 size: 20 residues. Germline V lookup: CDR1 SGHRS, CDR2 YFSETQ. Trimming removed 0 bases from V and 0 bases from J; junction bases left unmatched: 14. The CDR3 bases are TGCGCCAGCAGCTTGGCCAAGACGGCGGGGGGGCGGCAGAGCACAGATACGCAGTATTTT. This sequence encodes CASSLAKTAGGRQSTDTQYF.

The rearrangement uses TRBV25-1 and TRBJ2-5, with TRBD1 identical over 7 bases. Germline assignment: CDR1 MGHDK and CDR2 SYGVNS. This CDR3 is 16 amino acids long. Trimming cost V 1 base and J 3 bases; bases outside gene matches: 8. Here the CDR3 reads CASSELGGAVEETQYF. DNA of the CDR3: TGTGCCAGCAGTGAATTAGGGGGCGCGGTCGAAGAGACCCAGTACTTC.

The genes are TRBV7-6 and TRBJ2-3, with 7 bases fitting TRBD2. This CDR3 is 14 amino acids long. Germline V gene lookup returns CDR1 SGHVS and CDR2 FNYEAQ. J lost 3 bases, V lost 3 bases, and 3 bases had no gene match. The CDR3 DNA follows: TGTGCCAGCAGCTTTGGGGGGGTGACAGATACGCAGTATTTT. Protein product: CASSFGGVTDTQYF.

This chain uses TRBV2 with TRBJ1-1; no definite D call. Between the trimmed V and J ends, which lost 3 bases and 11 bases, there was a span of 13 bases. This CDR3 is 12 amino acids long. In germline, CDR1 is SNHLY, CDR2 FYNNEI. CDR3 sequence: CASSDSIGGAFF. For the CDR3, the DNA is TGTGCCAGCAGTGACTCTATCGGAGGTGCTTTCTTT. The variable domain in full, with the rest retrieved from reference TRBV2 and TRBJ1-1, is EPEVTQTPSHQVTQMGQEVILRCVPISNHLYFYWYRQILGQKVEFLVSFYNNEISEKSEIFDDQFSVERPDGSNFTLKIRSTKLEDSAMYFCASSDSIGGAFFGQGTRLTVV.

V and J are TRBV5-5 and TRBJ1-2, with 9 bases fitting TRBD1. Germline CDR1 reads SGHKS; CDR2 reads YYEKEE (reference sequence). The length of the CDR3 is 17 residues. The V gene end was trimmed by 1 base and the J gene end by 6 bases; junction bases not matched to a gene: 13. CDR3 amino acids: CASSLQGQGIGSHGYTF. As DNA, the CDR3 is TGTGCCAGCAGCTTGCAGGGACAGGGAATCGGGTCCCATGGCTACACCTTC.

The V call is TRBV11-2, the J call TRBJ1-5; tentative D call: TRBD1 (5 bases). The CDR3 loop spans 14 amino acids. Trimming shortened V by 3 bases and J by 7 bases, and 13 bases separated the two germline ends. Germline V gene lookup returns CDR1 SGHAT and CDR2 FQNNGV. CDR3 DNA sequence: TGTGCCAGCAGCTTGCAGGGCAGGTCACAGCCCCAGCATTTT. Translation: CASSLQGRSQPQHF. The full variable domain, with the rest looked up from reference TRBV11-2 and TRBJ1-5, is EAGVAQSPRYKIIEKRQSVAFWCNPISGHATLYWYQQILGQGPKLLIQFQNNGVVDDSQLPKDRFSAERLKGVDSTLKIQPAKLEDSAVYLCASSLQGRSQPQHFGDGTRLSIL.

The J gene is TRBJ1-5, the V gene TRBV19; D unclear. CDR3 length: 14 residues. The germline CDR1 and CDR2 sequences are LNHDA and SQIVND (reference sequence). V shed 0 bases and J shed 5 bases, with 8 bases lying between them. CDR3 residues: CASSIEGPDQPQHF. CDR3 DNA: TGTGCCAGTAGTATAGAAGGGCCCGATCAGCCCCAGCATTTT.

The DNA of the CDR3 is TGTGCCAGCAGCTCTCAGGAGTATAATTCACCCCTCCACTTT. This codes for CASSSQEYNSPLHF. The chain couples TRBV7-2 to TRBJ1-6; D remains unclear. V gave up 4 bases and J gave up 4 bases, with 8 bases separating them. The germline CDR1 and CDR2 sequences are SGHTA and FQGNSA. The CDR3 runs to 14 residues. Looking up the rest from reference TRBV7-2 and TRBJ1-6 gives the full variable domain: GAGVSQSPSNKVTEKGKDVELRCDPISGHTALYWYRQSLGQGLEFLIYFQGNSAPDKSGLPSDRFSAERTGGSVSTLTIQRTQQEDSAVYLCASSSQEYNSPLHFGNGTRLTVT.

The gene calls are TRBV7-8 and TRBJ1-6; D possibly corresponds to TRBD1 (6 bases). Per the germline V gene, CDR1 is SGHVS and CDR2 is FQNEAQ. The CDR3 is made up of 14 amino acids. V was clipped by 5 bases and J by 9 bases, with 14 bases between them. CDR3 sequence: CASSTTGRGSPLHF. The DNA of the CDR3 is TGTGCCAGCAGCACTACAGGGCGAGGTTCACCCCTCCACTTT.

The chain uses TRBV6-5 and TRBJ1-1; 7 nucleotides line up with TRBD1. The V segment lost 6 bases and the J segment 5 bases; nucleotides outside the gene matches: 9. Germline V CDR1 and CDR2: MNHEY, SVGAGI. The CDR3 consists of 14 residues. CDR3 nucleotides: TGTGCCAGCAGCCACGGACAGGTGGGGACTGAAGCTTTCTTT. Its protein is CASSHGQVGTEAFF.

The chain recombines TRBV18 with TRBJ2-5; D might be TRBD1 (5 bases). The germline CDR1 and CDR2 sequences are KGHSH and LQKENI. Trimming left V 2 bases short and J 5 bases short, with 9 bases between. The CDR3 extends over 13 amino acids. For the CDR3, the DNA is TGTGCCAGCTCACCATTAGGGGCCGAGACCCAGTACTTC. Translation: CASSPLGAETQYF.